This T cell receptor (beta chain) was identified in a study of technical replicates of blood from a handful of donors. Remarks on this clone: The sample carries other DNA sequences with the same CDR3.

The CDR3 is 13 residues long. CDR1 and CDR2 (germline): SGHVS, FNYEAQ. After removal of 1 base from V and 5 bases from J, the junction contained 2 bases not matched to a gene. Here immunoSEQ multiplex PCR was the method, and the copy in TCRdb shows in-frame clones only, minus some. The table records more than 80,000 clones, roughly 96% of them present only once. The sequence derives from a human donor in good health. V usage is TRBV7-6 and J usage is TRBJ2-7, with TRBD2 matching 7 bases. Sequenced: T cells isolated from PBMCs. Here the CDR3 DNA reads TGTGCCAGCAGCTTAGGTCGGGGGGACGAGCAGTACTTC. Translation gives CASSLGRGDEQYF.